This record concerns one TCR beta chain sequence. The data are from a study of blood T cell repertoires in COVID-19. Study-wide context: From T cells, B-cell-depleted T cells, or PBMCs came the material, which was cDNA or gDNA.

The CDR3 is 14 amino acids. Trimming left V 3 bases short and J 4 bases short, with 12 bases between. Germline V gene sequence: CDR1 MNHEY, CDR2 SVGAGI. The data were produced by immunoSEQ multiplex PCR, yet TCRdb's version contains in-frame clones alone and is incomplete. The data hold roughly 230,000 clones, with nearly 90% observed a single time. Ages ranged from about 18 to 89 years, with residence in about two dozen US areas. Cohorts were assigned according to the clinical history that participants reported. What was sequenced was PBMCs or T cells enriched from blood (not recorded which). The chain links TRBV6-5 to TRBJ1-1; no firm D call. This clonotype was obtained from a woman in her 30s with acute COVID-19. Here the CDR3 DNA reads TGTGCCAGCAGTTATGGGCAGGCGGGCACTGAAGCTTTCTTT. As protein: CASSYGQAGTEAFF.